Listed below are T cell receptor beta chains from one sample, sequenced in a study of T cells in Graves' hyperthyroidism and ophthalmopathy. TCRdb re-analysed the multiplex PCR reads in MiXCR, keeping a single row per CDR3 protein. The sample records about 600,000 distinct CDR3 sequences, over 12% being singletons. Sequenced: blood. These receptors originate from a woman between 18 and 30 years old with Graves' ophthalmopathy. Each CDR3 is given with its conserved first and last residue. The order of the fields is V gene, J gene, D gene, clone size, CDR3 protein, CDR3 DNA. A D gene is named only where the DNA matches it firmly. Where a row states a size, it is once, few, many or the class of an expanded clone; other rows omit it.

TRBV18	TRBJ1-5	-	many	CASSRYDSFQPQHF	TGTGCCAGCTCACGGTACGACAGCTTTCAGCCCCAGCATTTT
TRBV19	TRBJ1-5	-	-	CASSVNRVSNQPQHF	TGTGCCAGTAGCGTCAACAGGGTAAGCAATCAGCCCCAGCATTTT
TRBV12-3/TRBV12-4	TRBJ2-2	-	-	CASSLAGTTGELFF	TGTGCCAGCAGTTTAGCCGGGACTACCGGGGAGCTGTTTTTT
TRBV6-2/TRBV6-3	TRBJ2-3	TRBD2	few	CASSTGAGAGTDTQYF	TGTGCCAGCAGTACAGGAGCGGGAGCCGGCACAGATACGCAGTATTTT
TRBV9	TRBJ2-2	TRBD2	-	CASSPRLAGFTGELFF	TGTGCCAGCAGCCCGCGACTAGCGGGATTCACCGGGGAGCTGTTTTTT
TRBV6-1	TRBJ2-7	TRBD1	-	CASNQGARFYEQYF	TGTGCCAGCAATCAGGGGGCGCGGTTCTACGAGCAGTACTTC
TRBV28	TRBJ2-7	TRBD2	many	CASAGVAGGSYEQYF	TGTGCCAGCGCGGGTGTAGCGGGAGGATCCTACGAGCAGTACTTC
TRBV20-1	TRBJ2-1	TRBD1	once	CSPRDRGGYNEQFF	TGCAGTCCACGGGACAGGGGGGGCTACAATGAGCAGTTCTTC
TRBV27	TRBJ2-1	TRBD2	many	CASSLGVDSREAGVHEQFF	TGTGCCAGCAGTTTAGGAGTCGACTCGCGGGAGGCTGGGGTCCATGAGCAGTTCTTC
TRBV9	TRBJ2-1	TRBD2	few	CASSVGLAVSSYNEQFF	TGTGCCAGCAGCGTGGGACTAGCCGTCAGCTCCTACAATGAGCAGTTCTTC